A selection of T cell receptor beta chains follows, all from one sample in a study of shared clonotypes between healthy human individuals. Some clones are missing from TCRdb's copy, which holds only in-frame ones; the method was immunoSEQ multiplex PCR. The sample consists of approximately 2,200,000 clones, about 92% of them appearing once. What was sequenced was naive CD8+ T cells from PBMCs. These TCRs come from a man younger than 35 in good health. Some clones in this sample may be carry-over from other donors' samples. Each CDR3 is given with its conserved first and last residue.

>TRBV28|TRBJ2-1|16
CASNPPSGESYNEQFF
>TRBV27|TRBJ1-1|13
CASGIGGNTEAFF
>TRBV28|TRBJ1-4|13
CASTDRGHEKLFF
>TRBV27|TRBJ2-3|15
CASSPLVGGTDTQYF
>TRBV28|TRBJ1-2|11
CASASGYGYTF
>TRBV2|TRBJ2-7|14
CASSDGPSSYEQYF
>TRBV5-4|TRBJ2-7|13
CASSFGGSYEQYF
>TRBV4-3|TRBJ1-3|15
CASSQDRGTGNTIYF
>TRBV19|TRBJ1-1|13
CASSIVAATEAFF
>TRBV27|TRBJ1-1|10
CAGRGAEAFF
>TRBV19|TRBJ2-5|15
CATRLAGEREETQYF
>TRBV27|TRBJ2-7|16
CASSLSSSLRAYEQYF
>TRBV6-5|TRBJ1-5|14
CASSTRGGDQPQHF
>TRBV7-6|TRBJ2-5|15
CASSLTARIQETQYF
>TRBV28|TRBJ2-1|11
CASTSRGKQFF
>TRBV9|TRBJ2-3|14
CASSLPGDTDTQYF
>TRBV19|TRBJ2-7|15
CASRPETSGPYEQYF
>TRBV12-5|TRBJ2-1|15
CASGLGQAAFHEQFF
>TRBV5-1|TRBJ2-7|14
CASSLGRESYEQYF
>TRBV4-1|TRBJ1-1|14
CASSQDPVNTEAFF
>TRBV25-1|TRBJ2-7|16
CASSGHRDSSSHEQYF
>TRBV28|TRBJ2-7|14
CASSFEEGRREQYF
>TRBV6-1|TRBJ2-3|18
CASSAPGDRTRITDTQYF
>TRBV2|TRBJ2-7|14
CASSERDGTYEQYF
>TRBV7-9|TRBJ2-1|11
CASSFGPEQFF
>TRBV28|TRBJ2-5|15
CASSLVQAMQETQYF
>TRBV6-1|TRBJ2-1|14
CASSSTGEVNEQFF
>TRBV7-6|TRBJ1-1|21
CASSLNRPGHTSGGPNTEAFF
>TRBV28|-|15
CASSPGLAADYEQYF